This T cell receptor beta chain is from a study of blood T cell repertoires in COVID-19. The germline V and J ends were trimmed by 8 bases and 6 bases, with 14 bases remaining between them. CDR3 length: 12 residues. This clone has only a few counts. The authors' processing: Amplification of reference gene primers was used by the study to estimate nucleated cell counts. Measured with immunoSEQ multiplex PCR; TCRdb has only the in-frame clones, and not every one. V, J and clone size are taken as reported in that table, and D and trimming were inferred from the DNA itself. The table shows some 180,000 clones, with 70% to 85% occurring only once.

This sequence joins TRBV12-3 or TRBV12-4 and TRBJ2-7; tentative D call: TRBD2 (5 bases). Sequencing used peripheral blood. This receptor was identified in a man in his forties or fifties who had recovered from COVID-19. Written as DNA, the CDR3 is TGTGCCAGCCGGGGTCTAGTAGCCGAGCAGTACTTC. Its protein product is CASRGLVAEQYF.